This is a list of T cell receptor beta chains from one sample in a study of blood T cells in healthy people across ages. TCRdb fed the 5' RACE reads into MiXCR, producing one record per CDR3 protein. The sample consists of hundreds of thousands of distinct CDR3 sequences, roughly 20% of them appearing once. Sequencing was carried out using blood. Receptors originate from an older man in good health. The CDR3 runs from the conserved cysteine through the conserved F or W. A D gene is named only where the DNA matches it firmly. Rows may omit the clone size; those that give it use once, few, many or a size class.

clone_size	d_call	v_call	j_call	cdr3_aa	cdr3_nt
NA	TRBD2	TRBV20-1	TRBJ2-1	CSARVPPVSGALYNEQFF	TGCAGTGCTAGAGTTCCCCCCGTTAGCGGGGCCCTTTACAATGAGCAGTTCTTC
many	NA	TRBV5-1	TRBJ2-5	CASSGGTSQETQYF	TGCGCCAGCAGCGGGGGGACGTCACAAGAGACCCAGTACTTC
NA	NA	TRBV6-2/TRBV6-3	TRBJ1-3	CASSYSGKAGNTIYF	TGTGCCAGCAGTTACTCGGGGAAGGCTGGAAACACCATATATTTT
NA	TRBD2	TRBV7-9	TRBJ2-1	CASSSSGTTLYNEQFF	TGTGCCAGCAGCTCCTCCGGGACTACTCTCTACAATGAGCAGTTCTTC
NA	NA	TRBV24-1	TRBJ2-1	CATSDLDSSAEFF	TGTGCCACCAGTGATTTGGACAGCTCGGCGGAGTTCTTC
few	NA	TRBV7-9	TRBJ2-5	CASSLWGRETQYF	TGTGCCAGCAGCTTGTGGGGGCGAGAGACCCAGTACTTC
NA	TRBD2	TRBV2	TRBJ2-5	CASSRIAGGETQYF	TGTGCCAGCAGTCGAATAGCGGGGGGGGAGACCCAGTACTTC
many	TRBD1	TRBV12-3/TRBV12-4	TRBJ2-7	CASSLAESGQAPYEQYF	TGTGCCAGCAGTTTAGCCGAATCGGGACAGGCCCCCTACGAGCAGTACTTC
many	NA	TRBV9	TRBJ1-1	CASSPGPRDTEAFF	TGTGCCAGCAGCCCCGGGCCCCGGGACACTGAAGCTTTCTTT
few	TRBD2	TRBV4-3	TRBJ2-1	CASSQELASGAFAAYNEQFF	TGCGCCAGCAGCCAAGAGTTAGCTAGCGGCGCCTTTGCTGCCTACAATGAGCAGTTCTTC
NA	NA	TRBV6-5	TRBJ2-4	CASSYSGRWGMGAKNIQYF	TGTGCCAGCAGTTACTCGGGGCGATGGGGGATGGGAGCCAAAAACATTCAGTACTTC
NA	NA	TRBV2	TRBJ2-4	CASSTDRAKNIQYF	TGTGCCAGCAGTACCGACAGGGCCAAAAACATTCAGTACTTC
few	TRBD1	TRBV4-2	TRBJ2-6	CASSQGTAGANVLTF	TGTGCCAGCAGCCAGGGGACAGCTGGGGCCAACGTCCTGACTTTC
NA	TRBD1	TRBV11-2	TRBJ2-7	CASSLGQEQIYEQYF	TGTGCCAGCAGCTTGGGACAGGAGCAGATCTACGAGCAGTACTTC
NA	NA	TRBV28	TRBJ2-5	CASSLDSSQYF	TGTGCCAGCAGTTTAGATTCCTCCCAGTACTTC
many	NA	TRBV28	TRBJ2-7	CASSFVHEQYF	TGTGCCAGCAGCTTTGTACACGAGCAGTACTTC
few	NA	TRBV5-1	TRBJ2-2	CASSPPITTGELFF	TGCGCCAGCAGCCCCCCTATTACCACCGGGGAGCTGTTTTTT
few	NA	TRBV15	TRBJ1-1	CATSRSLGRSTEAFF	TGTGCCACCAGCAGATCTTTGGGGAGGAGCACTGAAGCTTTCTTT
NA	TRBD2	TRBV6-5	TRBJ2-4	CASRDPGLAGSIQYF	TGTGCCAGCAGAGACCCCGGACTAGCGGGCAGCATTCAGTACTTC
NA	NA	TRBV5-1	TRBJ2-6	CASRLEDSGANVLTF	TGCGCCAGCAGATTGGAGGACTCTGGGGCCAACGTCCTGACTTTC
few	TRBD2	TRBV19	TRBJ2-3	CASSTAGTTDTQYF	TGTGCCAGTAGTACAGCGGGGACCACAGATACGCAGTATTTT
NA	TRBD1	TRBV5-1	TRBJ2-1	CASSLEQGAYEQFF	TGCGCCAGCAGCTTGGAACAGGGGGCGTATGAGCAGTTCTTC
few	TRBD2	TRBV5-1	TRBJ2-1	CASSLAQIAGENEQFF	TGCGCCAGCAGCTTGGCGCAGATAGCGGGAGAAAATGAGCAGTTCTTC
NA	TRBD1	TRBV24-1	TRBJ2-7	CATSDSGQGYEQYF	TGTGCCACCAGTGATTCGGGACAGGGTTACGAGCAGTACTTC
NA	NA	TRBV28	TRBJ2-4	CASSLLAGGEAKNIQYF	TGTGCCAGCAGTTTATTGGCAGGGGGGGAGGCCAAAAACATTCAGTACTTC
many	NA	TRBV29-1	TRBJ1-2	CSVGAGANYGYTF	TGCAGCGTTGGGGCGGGCGCCAACTATGGCTACACCTTC
once	NA	TRBV6-5	TRBJ2-3	CASSYDGSGDTQYF	TGTGCCAGCAGTTACGACGGGAGCGGGGATACGCAGTATTTT
many	NA	TRBV7-3	TRBJ2-2	CASSIGRSNGELFF	TGTGCCAGCAGCATAGGAAGGAGTAACGGGGAGCTGTTTTTT
few	TRBD2	TRBV7-3	TRBJ2-1	CASSLLPTSGRNEQFF	TGTGCCAGCAGCTTACTTCCGACTAGCGGGAGGAATGAGCAGTTCTTC
few	NA	TRBV6-6	TRBJ2-7	CASSSVMDEQYF	TGTGCCAGCAGTTCTGTGATGGACGAGCAGTACTTC
NA	NA	TRBV6-6	TRBJ1-5	CASSYSNQGRQPQHF	TGTGCCAGCAGTTACTCGAACCAGGGTCGCCAGCCCCAGCATTTT
NA	TRBD2	TRBV7-7	TRBJ2-1	CASSLAGLAGPDNEQFF	TGTGCTAGCAGCTTAGCGGGACTAGCGGGGCCGGACAATGAGCAGTTCTTC
NA	TRBD1	TRBV28	TRBJ2-4	CASSTTGTGIENIQYF	TGTGCCAGCAGCACTACTGGGACAGGGATTGAAAACATTCAGTACTTC
few	TRBD1	TRBV10-3	TRBJ2-7	CAIGTGYEQYF	TGTGCCATCGGGACAGGCTACGAGCAGTACTTC
few	NA	TRBV5-1	TRBJ2-3	CASSAPSTDTQYF	TGCGCCAGCAGCGCCCCCTCCACAGATACGCAGTATTTT
NA	NA	TRBV20-1	TRBJ1-1	CSARPQRTQTEAFF	TGCAGTGCTAGACCCCAGAGGACACAAACTGAAGCTTTCTTT
few	NA	TRBV6-1	TRBJ2-7	CASSDPSYEQYF	TGTGCCAGCAGTGATCCGTCCTACGAGCAGTACTTC
few	NA	TRBV2	TRBJ2-5	CARERDQETQYF	TGTGCCAGAGAGAGGGACCAAGAGACCCAGTACTTC
NA	TRBD2	TRBV4-2	TRBJ2-5	CASSQDRTSGSQETQYF	TGTGCCAGCAGCCAAGATCGGACTAGCGGGAGTCAAGAGACCCAGTACTTC
few	NA	TRBV7-3	TRBJ2-2	CASSLLLSTGELFF	TGTGCCAGCAGCTTATTGCTCTCCACCGGGGAGCTGTTTTTT
few	NA	TRBV4-1	TRBJ1-2	CASSLRDRDNYGYTF	TGCGCCAGCAGCCTCCGGGACCGGGATAACTATGGCTACACCTTC
NA	NA	TRBV7-2	TRBJ2-1	CASSLAQGVEQFF	TGTGCCAGCAGCTTAGCTCAGGGCGTCGAGCAGTTCTTC
NA	TRBD1	TRBV6-5	TRBJ1-2	CASSYRDRGRGGYTF	TGTGCCAGCAGTTATAGGGACAGGGGGCGCGGGGGCTACACCTTC
few	NA	TRBV27	TRBJ2-7	CASSFSDPQGNEQYF	TGTGCCAGCAGTTTTTCCGACCCCCAGGGGAACGAGCAGTACTTC
few	NA	TRBV6-2/TRBV6-3	TRBJ2-5	CASDFNRGETQYF	TGTGCCAGCGACTTTAACCGAGGGGAGACCCAGTACTTC
few	NA	TRBV6-5	TRBJ2-1	CASSAGGKQFF	TGTGCCAGCAGTGCCGGGGGAAAACAGTTCTTC
NA	NA	TRBV6-1	TRBJ1-5	CASSEVFGQPQHF	TGTGCCAGCAGTGAAGTCTTTGGTCAGCCCCAGCATTTT
many	NA	TRBV4-1	TRBJ2-5	CASSQISLRTIQETQYF	TGCGCCAGCAGCCAAATATCGCTCAGGACTATCCAAGAGACCCAGTACTTC
few	TRBD2	TRBV29-1	TRBJ2-1	CSVERGSSGRTYNEQFF	TGCAGCGTTGAAAGAGGATCTAGCGGGAGGACCTACAATGAGCAGTTCTTC
few	TRBD2	TRBV15	TRBJ2-1	CATSRDRSGVAGANNEQFF	TGTGCCACCAGCAGAGATCGGAGCGGGGTAGCGGGAGCTAACAATGAGCAGTTCTTC
once	TRBD2	TRBV7-9	TRBJ2-5	CASSLAGTSGSPVTQYF	TGTGCCAGCAGCTTAGCGGGGACTAGCGGGAGCCCCGTGACCCAGTACTTC
NA	NA	TRBV21-1	TRBJ2-7	CASSRDRGTYEQYF	TGTGCCAGCAGCCGGGACAGGGGGACCTACGAGCAGTACTTC